This T cell receptor (beta chain) comes out of a study of blood T cell repertoires in COVID-19. The table came from immunoSEQ multiplex PCR; TCRdb's copy has only in-frame clones and leaves some out. The sample records around 65,000 clones, roughly 81% being singletons. Per the germline V gene, CDR1 is SGDLS and CDR2 is YYNGEE. The CDR3 is 15 residues long. Trimming cost V 4 bases and J 3 bases; bases outside gene matches: 10. Sequenced: peripheral blood. This rearrangement joins TRBV9 to TRBJ2-7; 7 bases align to TRBD2. The receptor was derived from a man of 80 years or more with acute or convalescent COVID-19. Here the CDR3 reads CASSPSGGTNYEQYF. DNA of the CDR3: TGTGCCAGCAGCCCCAGTGGCGGGACTAACTACGAGCAGTACTTC.